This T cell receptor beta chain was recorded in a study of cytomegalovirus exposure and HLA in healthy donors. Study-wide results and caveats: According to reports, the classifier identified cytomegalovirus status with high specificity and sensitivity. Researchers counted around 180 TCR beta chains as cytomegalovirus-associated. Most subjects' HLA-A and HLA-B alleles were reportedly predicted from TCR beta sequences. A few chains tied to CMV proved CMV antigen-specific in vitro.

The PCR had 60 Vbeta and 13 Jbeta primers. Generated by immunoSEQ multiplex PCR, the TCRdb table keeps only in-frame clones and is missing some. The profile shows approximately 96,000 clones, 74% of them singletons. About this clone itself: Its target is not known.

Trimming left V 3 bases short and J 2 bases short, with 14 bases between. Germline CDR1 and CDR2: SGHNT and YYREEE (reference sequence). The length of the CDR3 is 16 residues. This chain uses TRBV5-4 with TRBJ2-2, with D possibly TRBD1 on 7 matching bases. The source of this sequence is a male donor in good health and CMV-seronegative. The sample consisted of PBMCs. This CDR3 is CASSWGDRGNTGELFF. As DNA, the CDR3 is TGTGCCAGCAGCTGGGGGGACAGAGGAAACACCGGGGAGCTGTTTTTT.